This T cell receptor (beta chain) is from a study of blood T cell repertoires in COVID-19 (TCRdb year 2020). About the study as a whole: The collaborator samples originated in the United States, Italy and Spain and spanned the acute and convalescent phases of COVID-19. The dataset comprised deeply sampled blood TCRbeta repertoires from subjects exposed to, actively infected with, or recovered from COVID-19. The material from the prospective study consisted of cDNA or gDNA derived from T cells, B-cell-depleted T cells, or PBMCs. Where available, HLA class I and class II types were obtained from metadata supplied by the sample provider rather than from assay-based typing. The sample metadata nearly always contained a de-identified subject ID, COVID-19 status, age in years and sex. Samples were obtained from the ongoing ImmuneRACE study (first 160 participants) and from 1,254 subjects provided by 6 global collaborators. The repertoires were made available in a free public database intended to serve as a resource for research on the immune response to SARS-CoV-2.

TCRbeta CDR3 regions were amplified from genomic DNA by means of the immunoSEQ Assay, a bias-controlled multiplex PCR. Processing in the source paper ran as follows. Nucleated cell counts per sample were estimated from amplification of reference gene primers within the assay. Sequence reads were collapsed and filtered to measure the absolute abundance of every unique TCRbeta CDR3 rearrangement. For each sample, productive Simpson clonality was calculated as the square root of Simpson's diversity index across productive rearrangements. TCRdb retrieved this table from immuneACCESS and kept in-frame rearrangements only. Not all clones are present; in checked studies, unresolved V genes account for under half, and no reason is known for the remainder. The D gene and trimming were derived from the DNA, and the V and J assignments and clone size from that table. In this sample the table shows 160,000 or so clones, around 84% of which occur a single time. The ten top clones hold 9.8% of the sample.

Comments on this clone: Its antigen is not yet known. Base quality data are lacking; no much larger clone is found one base away.

The paper's findings and limits, for the study overall: The quantity of clinical and demographic metadata differed by source and by participant and was supplied without curation.

Collaborating institutions collected whole blood in K2EDTA tubes following their own protocols. For TCRbeta analysis, collaborators shipped samples as frozen whole blood, isolated PBMCs, or DNA extracted from either of those sample types. From the germline V gene (reference sequence), CDR1 is LNHNV and CDR2 is YYDKDF. Trimming removed 1 base from V and 4 bases from J, leaving 13 bases between the germline ends. The CDR3 runs 15 amino acids, cysteine and phenylalanine included. Only the CDR3 portion is preserved as DNA: 45 bases, with reading frame beginning at the first base. The chain is encoded by TRBV15 joined to TRBJ1-2; matching of 5 bases hints at TRBD1 as the D gene. The sample was peripheral blood. The source of this sequence is a woman between 50 and 59 years old with acute or convalescent COVID-19. The nucleotides are TGTGCCACCAGCAGAGTGGAGGGGTACGGCTATGGCTACACCTTC. The encoded protein is CATSRVEGYGYGYTF. The CDR3, completed at both ends by the reference TRBV15 and TRBJ1-2 genes, gives the full variable domain DAMVIQNPRYQVTQFGKPVTLSCSQTLNHNVMYWYQQKSSQAPKLLFHYYDKDFNNEADTPDNFQSRRPNTSFCFLDIRSPGLGDTAMYLCATSRVEGYGYGYTFGSGTRLTVV.